This T cell receptor (beta chain) stems from a study of shared clonotypes between healthy human individuals. Study-level points and caveats: In contrast to clonotypes shared by all four donors, non-shared clonotypes had lower generation probabilities.

This CDR3 comprises 14 residues. CDR1 and CDR2 (germline): MNHNY, SVGAGI (reference sequence). V lost 8 bases and J 5 bases, leaving 18 bases between the germline ends. On this clone: Its target is unknown.

Sorted-subset replicate PCRs used about 200 ng DNA, 30,000 or so T cell genomes. The method was immunoSEQ multiplex PCR; TCRdb's version includes in-frame clones alone and lacks a portion of them. Altogether 2.5 million or so clones are present, around 90% being singletons, with the ten largest covering around 0.14%. This chain joins TRBV6-6 and TRBJ2-5; possibly TRBD2 for D (7 bases). The receptor comes from a man aged 18 to 29 in good health. Sequenced sample: naive CD4+ T cells sorted from blood. The subset: CD45RA+ positively selected. The CDR3 spells CASLKGGAIETQYF. For the CDR3, the DNA is TGTGCCAGCCTTAAGGGGGGGGCCATCGAGACCCAGTACTTC.